A single sample is the source of the 22 T cell receptor beta chains below, sequenced in a study of blood T cell repertoires in COVID-19. Method: immunoSEQ multiplex PCR; TCRdb's copy keeps in-frame clones and lacks some. This repertoire shows fewer than 60,000 clones, about 84% found once; its top ten account for roughly 25%. The sample consisted of peripheral blood. These receptors all come from a woman of 80 years or more with acute or convalescent COVID-19.

There are a few counts of this clone. The V and J genes are TRBV28 and TRBJ2-2; a weak D match, TRBD1 (6 bases). CDR1 and CDR2 from the germline V gene are MDHEN and SYDVKM. V lost 3 bases, J lost 2 bases, and 13 bases lay in between. This CDR3 is 16 amino acids long. This chain's CDR3 is CASSFPPGENTGELFF. In nucleotides, the CDR3 is TGTGCCAGCAGTTTTCCGCCAGGGGAAAACACCGGGGAGCTGTTTTTT.

The rearrangement joins TRBV13 to TRBJ2-1; 9 positions agree with TRBD2. Looked up from germline, CDR1 is PRHDT and CDR2 is FYEKMQ (reference sequence). The CDR3 covers 17 residues. V was clipped by 3 bases and J by 2 bases; unmatched bases: 8. DNA of the CDR3: TGTGCCAGCAGCTTTCCCCCAGGCGGGAGGGCCTACAATGAGCAGTTCTTC. Translating gives CASSFPPGGRAYNEQFF. Supplemented by reference TRBV13 and TRBJ2-1, the full variable domain reads AAGVIQSPRHLIKEKRETATLKCYPIPRHDTVYWYQQGPGQDPQFLISFYEKMQSDKGSIPDRFSAQQFSDYHSELNMSSLELGDSALYFCASSFPPGGRAYNEQFFGPGTRLTVL.

This sequence joins TRBV5-1 and TRBJ2-1; D may be TRBD1 (6 bases). CDR3 size: 15 residues. V was pared by 4 bases and J by 10 bases, with 21 bases between. Germline CDR1 is SGHRS and CDR2 is YFSETQ. The CDR3 DNA reads TGCGCCAGCAGCGAACAGGGCGTGGGGGCGGCCGAGCAGTTCTTC. Its protein product is CASSEQGVGAAEQFF. The complete variable domain, with remaining parts taken from reference TRBV5-1 and TRBJ2-1, reads KAGVTQTPRYLIKTRGQQVTLSCSPISGHRSVSWYQQTPGQGLQFLFEYFSETQRNKGNFPGRFSGRQFSNSRSEMNVSTLELGDSALYLCASSEQGVGAAEQFFGPGTRLTVL.

This clone was counted only a few times. The CDR3 is CASSERDRSEAFF. CDR3 nucleotides: TGTGCCAGCAGTGAAAGGGACAGGTCTGAAGCTTTCTTT. V and J are TRBV2 and TRBJ1-1, with 8 bases fitting TRBD1. The CDR3 extends over 13 amino acids. The trim removed 2 bases at V and 6 bases at J, leaving 2 bases unmatched. CDR1 is SNHLY, CDR2 FYNNEI, per germline.

The chain employs TRBV7-3 and TRBJ2-2; 8 positions match TRBD2. The CDR3 is made up of 17 amino acids. V was pared by 0 bases and J by 5 bases, with 8 bases of the junction left unmatched. Germline loops: CDR1 SGHTA, CDR2 FQGTGA. The CDR3 loop is CASSLTRTSHFTGELFF. CDR3 sequence (DNA): TGTGCCAGCAGCTTAACCCGGACTAGCCATTTTACCGGGGAGCTGTTTTTT.

The genes are TRBV29-1 and TRBJ2-1; 8 bases match TRBD1. Germline V gene data show CDR1 as SQVTM and CDR2 as ANQGSEA. Trimming removed 7 bases from V and 9 bases from J; junction bases left unmatched: 5. This CDR3 has 11 amino acids. The CDR3 sequence: CSASRGREQFF. The DNA for the CDR3 is TGCAGCGCTTCCAGGGGGCGTGAGCAGTTCTTC.

The chain employs TRBV24-1 and TRBJ2-5; 10 positions match TRBD1. The CDR3 is made up of 16 amino acids. Trimming cost V 3 bases and J 2 bases; bases outside gene matches: 5. The germline gives CDR1 KGHDR, CDR2 SFDVKD. This chain's CDR3 is CATSDRQGANQETQYF. CDR3 DNA sequence: TGTGCCACCAGTGATCGACAGGGGGCGAATCAAGAGACCCAGTACTTC.

V and J are TRBV3-1 (or the pseudogene TRBV3-2) and TRBJ2-5, with D unresolved. In germline, CDR1 is LGHDT, CDR2 YNNKEL (reference sequence). Trimming left V 4 bases short and J 3 bases short, with 9 bases between. The CDR3 spans 13 residues. CDR3 region: CASSPNTKETQYF. The CDR3 bases are TGTGCCAGCAGCCCGAACACCAAAGAGACCCAGTACTTC.

The chain uses TRBV6-1 and TRBJ1-3; 7 bases map to TRBD1. V lost 0 bases, J lost 0 bases, and 2 bases stayed unmatched. This CDR3 region has 16 residues. In germline, CDR1 is MNHNS, CDR2 SASEGT. As DNA, the CDR3 is TGTGCCAGCAGTGAAGCGGGGACAGTCTCTGGAAACACCATATATTTT. This codes for CASSEAGTVSGNTIYF.

This chain joins TRBV27 and TRBJ2-3; 8 positions agree with TRBD2. After removal of 4 bases from V and 0 bases from J, the junction contained 9 bases not matched to a gene. This CDR3 is 17 amino acids long. Germline CDR1 and CDR2: MNHEY and SMNVEV (reference sequence). In DNA form, the CDR3 reads TGTGCCAGCAGTTCCCCGGGGGGGCTTTCTAGCACAGATACGCAGTATTTT. This sequence encodes CASSSPGGLSSTDTQYF.

This sequence joins TRBV28 and TRBJ1-1, with TRBD1 as a possible D gene (5 bases). This CDR3 is 12 amino acids long. From germline, CDR1 is MDHEN and CDR2 SYDVKM. The V and J ends lost 5 bases and 4 bases respectively, with 8 bases between them. DNA of the CDR3: TGTGCCAGCAGTCCTCAGGGCACTGAAGCTTTCTTT. This gives the protein CASSPQGTEAFF.

The chain is built from TRBV30 and TRBJ1-5; the D gene is possibly TRBD1 (5 bases). This CDR3 region has 15 residues. The germline gives CDR1 GTSNPN, CDR2 SVGIG (reference sequence). V lost 0 bases to trimming and J lost 2 bases, with 11 bases between them. In DNA form, the CDR3 reads TGTGCCTGGAGTGTACAAGGGACTCGCAATCAGCCCCAGCATTTT. Amino acids: CAWSVQGTRNQPQHF.

As concerns this clone: Other DNA sequences of this sample code for an identical CDR3. This chain joins TRBV18 and TRBJ1-5; tentatively, D is TRBD1 (5 bases). Germline V gives CDR1 KGHSH, CDR2 LQKENI. CDR3 length equals 14 residues. Trimming shortened V by 4 bases and J by 4 bases, and 11 bases separated the two germline ends. CDR3 sequence: CASSLTQGNQPQHF. In nucleotides, the CDR3 is TGTGCCAGCTCACTCACTCAGGGAAATCAGCCCCAGCATTTT.

This clone showed up just a few times. The DNA of the CDR3 is TGTGCCTGGGCCGGGACTTTATACAATGAGCAGTTCTTC. Residues: CAWAGTLYNEQFF. The rearrangement uses TRBV30 and TRBJ2-1; D may be TRBD2 (6 bases). Per the germline V gene, CDR1 is GTSNPN and CDR2 is SVGIG (reference sequence). This CDR3 has 13 amino acids. Trimming shortened V by 5 bases and J by 4 bases, and 12 bases separated the two germline ends.

The chain is built from TRBV30 and TRBJ2-1; TRBD2 matches 11 bases. Germline CDR1 is GTSNPN and CDR2 is SVGIG (reference sequence). V shed 2 bases, J shed 6 bases, and the junction held 6 bases outside the gene matches. The CDR3 spans 15 residues. The CDR3 sequence: CAWSRAGTSGNEQFF. Written as DNA, the CDR3 is TGTGCCTGGAGTCGCGCCGGGACTAGCGGCAATGAGCAGTTCTTC.

The genes are TRBV5-1 and TRBJ2-1; 9 bases are shared with TRBD2. The germline V gene encodes CDR1 SGHRS and CDR2 YFSETQ. V dropped 3 bases and J dropped 3; count of bases not matched to a gene: 7. The CDR3 is 16 residues long. The CDR3 region is CASSYPKAGGYNEQFF. For the CDR3, the DNA is TGCGCCAGCAGCTACCCTAAAGCGGGGGGCTACAATGAGCAGTTCTTC.

V and J are TRBV7-8 and TRBJ1-2; tentative D call: TRBD1 (6 bases). The CDR3 runs to 15 residues. V was pared by 4 bases and J by 7 bases, with 19 bases between. Germline values: CDR1 SGHVS, CDR2 FQNEAQ. The CDR3 DNA is TGTGCCAGCAGCTCCTCGGACAGTTCGTTCTTTGGCTACACCTTC. Translation: CASSSSDSSFFGYTF.

The V call is TRBV5-1, the J call TRBJ1-3; D unresolved. This CDR3 has 15 residues. Per germline, CDR1 SGHRS and CDR2 YFSETQ. Trimming removed 0 bases at V and 0 bases at J, with 7 bases between. CDR3 sequence reads: CASSLAPGSGNTIYF. In nucleotides, the CDR3 is TGCGCCAGCAGCTTGGCCCCCGGCTCTGGAAACACCATATATTTT.

The rearrangement links TRBV11-3 to TRBJ2-7, with D possibly matching TRBD2 (6 bases). V lost 6 bases and J lost 5, with 11 bases in between. From germline, CDR1 is SGHNT and CDR2 YENEEA. The CDR3 loop spans 12 amino acids. For the CDR3, the DNA is TGTGCCAGCAGTTCGGGGGTCCACGAGCAGTACTTC. This encodes CASSSGVHEQYF.

V gene TRBV10-3 combines with J gene TRBJ1-2; a possible D gene is TRBD1 (5 bases). The CDR3 sequence is 14 residues long. Per the germline V gene, CDR1 is ENHRY and CDR2 is SYGVKD. The V and J ends lost 2 bases and 3 bases respectively, with 10 bases between them. The CDR3 DNA sequence: TGTGCCATCAGTGAGACCGGGGGTTACTATGGCTACACCTTC. Translation gives CAISETGGYYGYTF.

The rearrangement uses TRBV5-4 and TRBJ2-7; D is perhaps TRBD2 (6 bases). The CDR3 covers 14 residues. CDR1 and CDR2 from the germline V gene are SGHNT and YYREEE (reference sequence). Deletions cut 1 base from V and 0 bases from J, with 8 bases between. The CDR3 here is CASSLLGGSYEQYF. The CDR3, as DNA: TGTGCCAGCAGCTTGTTGGGGGGCTCCTACGAGCAGTACTTC.

The chain uses TRBV18 and TRBJ1-1; 11 bases fit TRBD1. V lost 4 bases, J lost 6 bases, and 4 bases stayed unmatched. This CDR3 contains 14 residues. Germline loops: CDR1 KGHSH, CDR2 LQKENI. The CDR3 nucleotides read TGTGCCAGCTCACAGGACAGGGGGCTCGCTGAAGCTTTCTTT. Translation: CASSQDRGLAEAFF.